This TCR beta chain is drawn from a study of control samples from healthy donors and cancer patients. Sequencing used immunoSEQ multiplex PCR; TCRdb keeps in-frame clones, though not all of them. This sample yields 150,000 or so clones, of which about 90% are seen a single time; around 7.3% belongs to the top ten. Trimming stripped 2 bases from V and 8 bases from J, with 7 bases between. The germline V gene encodes CDR1 GTSNPN and CDR2 SVGIG (reference sequence). The CDR3 is 11 residues long. The material sequenced was blood. The V call is TRBV30, the J call TRBJ2-4; D may be TRBD1 (6 bases). The receptor comes from a young man in good health. The CDR3 here is CAWSPGDIQYF. The CDR3 nucleotides are TGTGCCTGGAGTCCAGGGGACATTCAGTACTTC.